This T cell receptor (beta chain) was retrieved from a study of T-cell memory formation after mild COVID-19. This clonotype has a handful of counts. Trimming cost V 0 bases and J 4 bases, with 5 bases left between them. Germline values: CDR1 LGHNA, CDR2 YSLEER. CDR3 size: 13 residues. TCRdb re-derived calls from the 5' RACE reads in MiXCR, one entry per CDR3 protein. The sample carries 350,000 or so distinct CDR3 sequences, 10% to 15% recorded once. Sequencing used PBMCs or a T cell subset sorted from them (not recorded which). This clonotype was sampled from a man in his late teens or twenties who had mild COVID-19 (a few samples of this study predate the infection). Cell type and time point are not known. V is TRBV4-3 and J is TRBJ2-3; D unresolved. Written as DNA, the CDR3 is TGCGCCAGCAGCCAAGATAATGCAGATACGCAGTATTTT. Protein sequence: CASSQDNADTQYF.